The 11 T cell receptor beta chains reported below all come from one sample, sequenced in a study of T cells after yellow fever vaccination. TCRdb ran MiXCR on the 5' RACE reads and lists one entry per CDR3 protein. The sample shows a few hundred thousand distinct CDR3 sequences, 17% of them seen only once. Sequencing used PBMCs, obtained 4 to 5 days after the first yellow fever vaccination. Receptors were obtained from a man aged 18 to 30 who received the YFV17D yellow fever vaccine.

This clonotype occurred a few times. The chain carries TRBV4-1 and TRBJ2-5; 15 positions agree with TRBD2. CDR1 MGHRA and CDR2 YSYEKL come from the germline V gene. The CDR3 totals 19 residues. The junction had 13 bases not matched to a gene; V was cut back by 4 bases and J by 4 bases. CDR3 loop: CASSLGLAGGSGYVETQYF. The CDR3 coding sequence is TGCGCCAGCAGCCTGGGACTAGCGGGGGGCTCGGGGTATGTAGAGACCCAGTACTTC.

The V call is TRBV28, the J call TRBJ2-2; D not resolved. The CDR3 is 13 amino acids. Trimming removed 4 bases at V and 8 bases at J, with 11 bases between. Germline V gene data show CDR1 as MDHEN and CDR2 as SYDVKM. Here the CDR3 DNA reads TGTGCCAGCAGTTCCCCCCTCCGGGGGGAGCTGTTTTTT. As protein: CASSSPLRGELFF. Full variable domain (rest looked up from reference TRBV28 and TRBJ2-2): DVKVTQSSRYLVKRTGEKVFLECVQDMDHENMFWYRQDPGLGLRLIYFSYDVKMKEKGDIPEGYSVSREKKERFSLILESASTNQTSMYLCASSSPLRGELFFGEGSRLTVL.

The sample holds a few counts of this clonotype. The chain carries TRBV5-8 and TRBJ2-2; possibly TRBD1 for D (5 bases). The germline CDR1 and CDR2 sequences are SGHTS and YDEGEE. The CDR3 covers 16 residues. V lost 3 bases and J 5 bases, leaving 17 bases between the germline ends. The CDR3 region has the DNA TGTGCCAGCAGCTCTAATTGGGGCCTTAATACCGGGGAGCTGTTTTTT. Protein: CASSSNWGLNTGELFF. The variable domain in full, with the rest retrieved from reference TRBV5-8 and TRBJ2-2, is EAGVTQSPTHLIKTRGQQATLRCSPISGHTSVYWYQQALGLGLQFLLWYDEGEERNRGNFPPRFSGRQFPNYSSELNVNALELEDSALYLCASSSNWGLNTGELFFGEGSRLTVL.

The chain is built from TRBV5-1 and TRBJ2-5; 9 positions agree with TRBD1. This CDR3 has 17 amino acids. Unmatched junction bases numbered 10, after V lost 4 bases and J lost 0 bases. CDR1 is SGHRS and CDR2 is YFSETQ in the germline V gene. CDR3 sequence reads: CASSAGTGPLYQETQYF. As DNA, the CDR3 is TGCGCCAGCAGCGCCGGGACAGGGCCCTTGTACCAAGAGACCCAGTACTTC.

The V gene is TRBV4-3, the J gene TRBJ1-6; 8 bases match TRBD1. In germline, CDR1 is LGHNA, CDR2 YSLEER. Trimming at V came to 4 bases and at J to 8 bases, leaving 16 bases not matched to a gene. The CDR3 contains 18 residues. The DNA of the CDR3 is TGCGCCAGCAGCCGAGGACAGGGCGCGGTAAGGGGCGATTCACCCCTCCACTTT. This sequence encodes CASSRGQGAVRGDSPLHF.

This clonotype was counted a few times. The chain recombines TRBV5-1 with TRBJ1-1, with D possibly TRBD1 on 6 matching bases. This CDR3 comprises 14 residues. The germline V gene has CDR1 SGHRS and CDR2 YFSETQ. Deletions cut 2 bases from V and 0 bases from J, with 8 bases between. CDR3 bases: TGCGCCAGCAGCTTTTACAGGGTGAACACTGAAGCTTTCTTT. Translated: CASSFYRVNTEAFF.

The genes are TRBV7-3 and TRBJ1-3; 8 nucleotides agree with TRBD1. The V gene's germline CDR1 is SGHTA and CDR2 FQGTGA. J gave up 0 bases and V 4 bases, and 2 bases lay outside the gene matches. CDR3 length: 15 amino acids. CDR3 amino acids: CASSYGTGSGNTIYF. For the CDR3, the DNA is TGTGCCAGCAGCTATGGGACAGGCTCTGGAAACACCATATATTTT.

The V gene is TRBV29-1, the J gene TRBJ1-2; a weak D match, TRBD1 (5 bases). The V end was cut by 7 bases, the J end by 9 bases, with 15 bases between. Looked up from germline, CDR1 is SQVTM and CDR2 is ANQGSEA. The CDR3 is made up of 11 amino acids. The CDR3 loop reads CSAGEKGRYTF. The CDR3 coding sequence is TGCAGCGCCGGGGAGAAGGGACGCTACACCTTC. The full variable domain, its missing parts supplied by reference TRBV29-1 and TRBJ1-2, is SAVISQKPSRDICQRGTSLTIQCQVDSQVTMMFWYRQQPGQSLTLIATANQGSEATYESGFVIDKFPISRPNLTFSTLTVSNMSPEDSSIYLCSAGEKGRYTFGSGTRLTVV.

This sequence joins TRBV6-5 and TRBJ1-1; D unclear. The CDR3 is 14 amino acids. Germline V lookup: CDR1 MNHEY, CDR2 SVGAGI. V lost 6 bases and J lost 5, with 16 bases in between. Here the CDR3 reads CASSYGVVLTEAFF. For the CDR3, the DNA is TGTGCCAGCAGCTATGGTGTCGTTCTTACTGAAGCTTTCTTT.

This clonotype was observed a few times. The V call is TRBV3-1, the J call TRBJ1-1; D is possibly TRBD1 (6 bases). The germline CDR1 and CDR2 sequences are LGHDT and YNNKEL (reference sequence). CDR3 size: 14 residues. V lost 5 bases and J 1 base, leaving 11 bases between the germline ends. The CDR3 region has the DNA TGTGCCAGCAGCTCTCAGGGGCCGAACACTGAAGCTTTCTTT. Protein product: CASSSQGPNTEAFF. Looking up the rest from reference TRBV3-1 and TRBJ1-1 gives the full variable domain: DTAVSQTPKYLVTQMGNDKSIKCEQNLGHDTMYWYKQDSKKFLKIMFSYNNKELIINETVPNRFSPKSPDKAHLNLHINSLELGDSAVYFCASSSQGPNTEAFFGQGTRLTVV.

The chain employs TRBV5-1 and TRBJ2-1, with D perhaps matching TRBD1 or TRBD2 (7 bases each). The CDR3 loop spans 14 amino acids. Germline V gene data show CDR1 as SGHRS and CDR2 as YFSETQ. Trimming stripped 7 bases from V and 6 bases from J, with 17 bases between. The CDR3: CASGTGVAGNEQFF. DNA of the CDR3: TGCGCCAGCGGTACAGGGGTAGCGGGCAATGAGCAGTTCTTC.